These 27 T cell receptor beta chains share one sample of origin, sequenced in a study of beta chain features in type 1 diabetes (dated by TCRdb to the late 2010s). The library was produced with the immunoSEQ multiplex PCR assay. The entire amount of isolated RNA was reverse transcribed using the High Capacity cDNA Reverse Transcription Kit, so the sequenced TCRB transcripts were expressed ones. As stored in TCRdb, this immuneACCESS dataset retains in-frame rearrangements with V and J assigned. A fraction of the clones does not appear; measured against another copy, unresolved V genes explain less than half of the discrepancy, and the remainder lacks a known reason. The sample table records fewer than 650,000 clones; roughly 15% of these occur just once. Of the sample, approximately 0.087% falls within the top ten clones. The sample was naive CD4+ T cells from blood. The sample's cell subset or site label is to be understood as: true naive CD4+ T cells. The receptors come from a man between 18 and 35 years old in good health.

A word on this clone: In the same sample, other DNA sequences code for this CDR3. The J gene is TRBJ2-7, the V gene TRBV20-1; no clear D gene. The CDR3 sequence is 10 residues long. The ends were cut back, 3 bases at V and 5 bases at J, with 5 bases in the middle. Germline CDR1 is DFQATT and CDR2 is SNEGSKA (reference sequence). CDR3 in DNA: TGCAGTGCTAGGGGCGACGAGCAGTACTTC. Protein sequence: CSARGDEQYF.

The CDR3 DNA reads TGTGCCAGCAGTTTATTCCACGGGGGTCCCTACGAGCAGTACTTC. Its translation is CASSLFHGGPYEQYF. V gene TRBV27 combines with J gene TRBJ2-7; possibly TRBD2 for D (6 bases). The CDR3 sequence is 15 residues long. Deletions cut 1 base from V and 2 bases from J, with 12 bases between. Germline CDR1 reads MNHEY; CDR2 reads SMNVEV (reference sequence).

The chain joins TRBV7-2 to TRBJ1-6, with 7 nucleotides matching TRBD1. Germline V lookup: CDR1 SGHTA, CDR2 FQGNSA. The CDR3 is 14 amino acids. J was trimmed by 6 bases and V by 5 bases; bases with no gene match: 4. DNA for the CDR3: TGTGCCAGCAGCCCACAGGGGCGTAATTCACCCCTCCACTTT. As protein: CASSPQGRNSPLHF.

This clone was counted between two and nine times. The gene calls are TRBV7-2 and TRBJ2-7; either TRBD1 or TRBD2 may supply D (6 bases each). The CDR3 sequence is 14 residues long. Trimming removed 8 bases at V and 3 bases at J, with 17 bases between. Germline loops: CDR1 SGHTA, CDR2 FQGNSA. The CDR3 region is CASGGGVSVYEQYF. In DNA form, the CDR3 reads TGTGCCAGCGGGGGCGGGGTCAGCGTCTACGAGCAGTACTTC.

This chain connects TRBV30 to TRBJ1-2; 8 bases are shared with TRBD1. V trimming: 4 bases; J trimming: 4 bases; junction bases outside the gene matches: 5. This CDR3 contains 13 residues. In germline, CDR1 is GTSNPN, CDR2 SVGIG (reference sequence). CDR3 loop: CAWTRQGFYGYTF. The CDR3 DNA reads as TGTGCCTGGACCCGACAGGGGTTCTATGGCTACACCTTC.

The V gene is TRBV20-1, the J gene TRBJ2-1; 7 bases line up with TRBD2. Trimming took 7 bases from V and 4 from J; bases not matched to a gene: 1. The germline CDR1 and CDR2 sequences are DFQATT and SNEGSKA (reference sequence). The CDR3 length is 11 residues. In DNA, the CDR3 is TGCAGTGGGGAGGGTTACAATGAGCAGTTCTTC. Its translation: CSGEGYNEQFF.

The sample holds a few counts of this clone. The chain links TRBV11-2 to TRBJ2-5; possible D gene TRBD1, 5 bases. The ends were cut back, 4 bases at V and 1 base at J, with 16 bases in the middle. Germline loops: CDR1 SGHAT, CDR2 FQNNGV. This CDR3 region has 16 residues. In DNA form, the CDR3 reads TGTGCCAGCAGCTCTGGGGAACGACAGACCCAAGAGACCCAGTACTTC. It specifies CASSSGERQTQETQYF.

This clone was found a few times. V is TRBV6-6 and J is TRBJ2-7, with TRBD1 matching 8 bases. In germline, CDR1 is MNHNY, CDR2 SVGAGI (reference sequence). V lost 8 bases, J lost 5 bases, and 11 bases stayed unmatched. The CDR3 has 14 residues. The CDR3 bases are TGTGCCAGCTCCCCTTTCCCAGGGGGCGACGAGCAGTACTTC. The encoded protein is CASSPFPGGDEQYF.

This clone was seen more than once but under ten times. CDR3 in DNA: TGTGCCAGCAATACGTACGGTGGGGGGACCGAGCAGTACTTC. As protein: CASNTYGGGTEQYF. This chain connects TRBV2 to TRBJ2-7, with D maybe TRBD2 (6 bases). CDR1 is SNHLY and CDR2 is FYNNEI in the germline V gene. The CDR3 is 14 residues long. Trimming left V 7 bases short and J 6 bases short, with 19 bases between.

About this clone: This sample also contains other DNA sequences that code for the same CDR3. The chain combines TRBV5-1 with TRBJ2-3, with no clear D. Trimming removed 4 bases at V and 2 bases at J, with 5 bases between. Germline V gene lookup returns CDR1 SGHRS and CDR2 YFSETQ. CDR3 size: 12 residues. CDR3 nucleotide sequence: TGCGCCAGCAGCCCAGACACAGATACGCAGTATTTT. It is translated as CASSPDTDTQYF.

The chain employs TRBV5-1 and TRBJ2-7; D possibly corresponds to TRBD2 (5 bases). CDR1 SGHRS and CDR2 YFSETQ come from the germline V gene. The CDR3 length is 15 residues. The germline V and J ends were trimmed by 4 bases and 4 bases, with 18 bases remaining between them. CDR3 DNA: TGCGCCAGCAGCCCCGTTCGAGGGAGAAGGTACGAGCAGTACTTC. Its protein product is CASSPVRGRRYEQYF.

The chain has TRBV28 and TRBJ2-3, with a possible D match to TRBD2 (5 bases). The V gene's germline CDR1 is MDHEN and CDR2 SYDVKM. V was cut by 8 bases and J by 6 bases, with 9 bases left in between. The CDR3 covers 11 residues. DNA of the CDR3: TGTGCCAGCGGAGGCGGGGATACGCAGTATTTT. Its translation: CASGGGDTQYF.

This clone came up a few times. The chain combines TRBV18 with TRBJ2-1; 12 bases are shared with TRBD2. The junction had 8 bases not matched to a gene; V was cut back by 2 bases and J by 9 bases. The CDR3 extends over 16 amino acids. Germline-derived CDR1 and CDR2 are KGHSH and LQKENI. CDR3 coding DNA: TGTGCCAGCTCACCAAGGACTAGCGGGGCGCGGGGTGAGCAGTTCTTC. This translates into CASSPRTSGARGEQFF.

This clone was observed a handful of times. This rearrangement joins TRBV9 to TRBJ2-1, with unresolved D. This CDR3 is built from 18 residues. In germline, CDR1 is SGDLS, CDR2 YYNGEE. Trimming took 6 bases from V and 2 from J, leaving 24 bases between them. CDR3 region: CASTPSDSRDGTYNEQFF. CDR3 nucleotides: TGTGCCAGCACCCCGTCGGATTCTCGAGACGGTACCTACAATGAGCAGTTCTTC.

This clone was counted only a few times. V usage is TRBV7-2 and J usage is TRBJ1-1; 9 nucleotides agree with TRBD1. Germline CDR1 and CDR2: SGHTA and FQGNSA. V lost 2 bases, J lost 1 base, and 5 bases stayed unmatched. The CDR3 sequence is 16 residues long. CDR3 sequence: CASSLRDRVTNTEAFF. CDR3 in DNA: TGTGCCAGCAGCTTAAGGGACAGGGTCACGAACACTGAAGCTTTCTTT.

CDR3 loop: CASRGPKGTLFTGELFF. As DNA, the CDR3 is TGTGCCAGCAGAGGCCCTAAGGGCACCTTATTCACCGGGGAGCTGTTTTTT. The chain joins TRBV7-8 to TRBJ2-2; D gene unclear. V gave up 6 bases and J gave up 4 bases, with 21 bases separating them. CDR1 and CDR2 (germline): SGHVS, FQNEAQ. The CDR3 contains 17 residues.

CDR3 bases: TGTGCCAGCAGCCTGAAGGGGGGGAAACTGTTTTTT. Translated: CASSLKGGKLFF. The rearrangement uses TRBV28 and TRBJ1-4; D may be TRBD1 (6 bases). The CDR3 is made up of 12 amino acids. V dropped 6 bases and J dropped 11 bases, with 13 bases sitting between them. Germline V gene lookup returns CDR1 MDHEN and CDR2 SYDVKM.

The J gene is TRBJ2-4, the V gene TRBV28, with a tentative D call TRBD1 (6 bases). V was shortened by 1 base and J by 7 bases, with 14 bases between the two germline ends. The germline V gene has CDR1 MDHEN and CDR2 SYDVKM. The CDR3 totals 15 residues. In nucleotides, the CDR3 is TGTGCCAGCAGTTTATTGGGACAAGAGCCTAACATTCAGTACTTC. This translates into CASSLLGQEPNIQYF. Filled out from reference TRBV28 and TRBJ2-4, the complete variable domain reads DVKVTQSSRYLVKRTGEKVFLECVQDMDHENMFWYRQDPGLGLRLIYFSYDVKMKEKGDIPEGYSVSREKKERFSLILESASTNQTSMYLCASSLLGQEPNIQYFGAGTRLSVL.

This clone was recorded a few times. The chain's CDR3 is CASSQADRKAEAFF. CDR3 coding DNA: TGTGCCAGCAGCCAGGCTGACAGGAAGGCTGAAGCTTTCTTT. J is TRBJ1-1 and V is TRBV4-2, with D tentatively TRBD1 (6 bases). V lost 3 bases to trimming and J lost 6 bases, with 14 bases between them. CDR3 length equals 14 residues. CDR1 and CDR2 from the germline V gene are LGHNA and YNFKEQ.

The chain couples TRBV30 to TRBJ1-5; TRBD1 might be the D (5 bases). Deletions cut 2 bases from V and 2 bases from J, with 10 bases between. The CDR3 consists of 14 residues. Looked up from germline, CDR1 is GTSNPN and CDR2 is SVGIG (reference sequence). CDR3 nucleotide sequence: TGTGCCTGGAGTAGGGGCCTGGGCAATCAGCCCCAGCATTTT. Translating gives CAWSRGLGNQPQHF.

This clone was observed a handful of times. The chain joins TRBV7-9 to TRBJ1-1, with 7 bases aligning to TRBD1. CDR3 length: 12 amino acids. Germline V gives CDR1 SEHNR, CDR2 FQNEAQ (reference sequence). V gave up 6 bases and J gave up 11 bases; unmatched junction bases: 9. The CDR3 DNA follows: TGTGCCAGCAGTGCTCAGGGGGGTGAGGCTTTCTTT. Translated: CASSAQGGEAFF.

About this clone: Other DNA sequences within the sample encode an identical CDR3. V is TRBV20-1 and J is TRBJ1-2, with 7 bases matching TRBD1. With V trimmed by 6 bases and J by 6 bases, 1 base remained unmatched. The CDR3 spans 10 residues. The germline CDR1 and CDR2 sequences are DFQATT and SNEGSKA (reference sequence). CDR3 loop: CSADRDGYTF. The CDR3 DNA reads TGCAGTGCCGACAGGGATGGCTACACCTTC.

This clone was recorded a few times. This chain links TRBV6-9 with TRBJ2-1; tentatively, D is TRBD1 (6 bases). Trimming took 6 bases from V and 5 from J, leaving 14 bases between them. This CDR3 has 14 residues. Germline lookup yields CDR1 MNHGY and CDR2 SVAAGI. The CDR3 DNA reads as TGTGCCAGCAGCTCCCGTGGACAGCACAATGAGCAGTTCTTC. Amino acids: CASSSRGQHNEQFF.

In DNA form, the CDR3 reads TGTGCCAGTAGTATAAGTGGGACGGTAAGCTCCTACGAGCAGTACTTC. It specifies CASSISGTVSSYEQYF. The V call is TRBV19, the J call TRBJ2-7, with D perhaps matching TRBD1 or TRBD2 (5 bases each). V lost 2 bases to trimming and J lost 0 bases, with 14 bases between them. CDR1 is LNHDA and CDR2 is SQIVND in the germline V gene (reference sequence). CDR3 size: 16 residues.

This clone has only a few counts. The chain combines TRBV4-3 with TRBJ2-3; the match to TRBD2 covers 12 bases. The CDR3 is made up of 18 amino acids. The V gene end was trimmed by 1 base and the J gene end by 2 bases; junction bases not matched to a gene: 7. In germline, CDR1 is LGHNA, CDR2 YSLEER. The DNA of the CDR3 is TGCGCCAGCAGCCAAGCGCCTCTAGCGGGGGGGAACACAGATACGCAGTATTTT. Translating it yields CASSQAPLAGGNTDTQYF.

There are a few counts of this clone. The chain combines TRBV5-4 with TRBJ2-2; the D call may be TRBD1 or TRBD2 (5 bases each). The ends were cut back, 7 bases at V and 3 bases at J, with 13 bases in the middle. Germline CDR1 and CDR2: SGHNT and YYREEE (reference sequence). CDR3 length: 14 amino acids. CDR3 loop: CASLRGADTGELFF. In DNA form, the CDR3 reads TGTGCCAGCCTCAGAGGGGCGGACACCGGGGAGCTGTTTTTT.

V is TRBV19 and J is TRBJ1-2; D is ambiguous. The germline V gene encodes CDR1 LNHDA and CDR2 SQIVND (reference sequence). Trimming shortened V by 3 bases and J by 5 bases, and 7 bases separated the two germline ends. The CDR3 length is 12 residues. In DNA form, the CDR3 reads TGTGCCAGTAGTATTCACCCATATGGCTACACCTTC. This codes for CASSIHPYGYTF.